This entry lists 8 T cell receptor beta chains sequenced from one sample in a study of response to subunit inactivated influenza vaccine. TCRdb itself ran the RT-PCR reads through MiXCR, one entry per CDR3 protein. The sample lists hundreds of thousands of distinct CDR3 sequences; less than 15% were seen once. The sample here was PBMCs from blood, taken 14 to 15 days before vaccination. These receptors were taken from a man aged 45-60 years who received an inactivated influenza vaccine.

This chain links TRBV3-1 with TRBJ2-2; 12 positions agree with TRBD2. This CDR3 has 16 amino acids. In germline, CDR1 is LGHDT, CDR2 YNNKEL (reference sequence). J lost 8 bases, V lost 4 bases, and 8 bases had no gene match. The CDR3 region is CASSRLAGGKRGELFF. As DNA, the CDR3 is TGTGCCAGCAGCCGGCTAGCGGGGGGGAAGAGAGGGGAGCTGTTTTTT.

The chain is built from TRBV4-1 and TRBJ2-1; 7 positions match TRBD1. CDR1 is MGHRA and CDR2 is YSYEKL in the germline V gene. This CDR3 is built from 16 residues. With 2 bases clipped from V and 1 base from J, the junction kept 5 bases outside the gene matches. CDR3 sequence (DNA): TGCGCCAGCAGCCAACCCAAACAGGGGTCCTACAATGAGCAGTTCTTC. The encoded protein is CASSQPKQGSYNEQFF.

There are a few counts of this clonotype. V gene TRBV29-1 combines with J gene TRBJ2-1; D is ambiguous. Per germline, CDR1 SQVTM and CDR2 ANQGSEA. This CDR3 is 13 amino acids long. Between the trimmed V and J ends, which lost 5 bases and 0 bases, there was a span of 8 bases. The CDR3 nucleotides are TGCAGCGTTCAAATCGACTCCTACAATGAGCAGTTCTTC. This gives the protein CSVQIDSYNEQFF.

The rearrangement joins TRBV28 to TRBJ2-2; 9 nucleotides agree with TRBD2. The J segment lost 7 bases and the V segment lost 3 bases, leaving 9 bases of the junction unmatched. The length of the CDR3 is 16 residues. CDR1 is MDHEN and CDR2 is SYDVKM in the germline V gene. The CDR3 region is CASSFLAGGPGGELFF. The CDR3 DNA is TGTGCCAGCAGTTTTCTGGCGGGAGGGCCCGGCGGGGAGCTGTTTTTT.

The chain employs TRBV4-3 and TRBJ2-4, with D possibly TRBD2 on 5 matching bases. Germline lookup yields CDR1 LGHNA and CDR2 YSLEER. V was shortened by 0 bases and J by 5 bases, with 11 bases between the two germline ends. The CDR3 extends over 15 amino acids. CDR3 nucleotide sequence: TGCGCCAGCAGCCAAGATATTTGGGGAGAAAACATTCAGTACTTC. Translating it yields CASSQDIWGENIQYF.

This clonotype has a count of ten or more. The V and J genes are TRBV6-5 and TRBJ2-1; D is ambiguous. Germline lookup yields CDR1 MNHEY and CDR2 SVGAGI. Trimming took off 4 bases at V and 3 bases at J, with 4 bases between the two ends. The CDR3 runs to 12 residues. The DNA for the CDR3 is TGTGCCAGCAGTTCCCTCTACAATGAGCAGTTCTTC. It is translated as CASSSLYNEQFF.

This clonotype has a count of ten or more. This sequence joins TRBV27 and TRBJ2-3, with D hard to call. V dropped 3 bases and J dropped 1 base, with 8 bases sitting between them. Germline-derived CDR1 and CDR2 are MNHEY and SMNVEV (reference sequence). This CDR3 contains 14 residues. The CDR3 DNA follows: TGTGCCAGCAGTTTCGGCCGGGGCACAGATACGCAGTATTTT. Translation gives CASSFGRGTDTQYF.

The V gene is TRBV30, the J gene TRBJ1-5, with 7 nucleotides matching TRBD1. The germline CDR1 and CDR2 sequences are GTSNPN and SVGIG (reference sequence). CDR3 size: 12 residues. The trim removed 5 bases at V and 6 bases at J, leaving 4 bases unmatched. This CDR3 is CAWGRGPQPQHF. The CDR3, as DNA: TGTGCCTGGGGTAGGGGGCCTCAGCCCCAGCATTTT.